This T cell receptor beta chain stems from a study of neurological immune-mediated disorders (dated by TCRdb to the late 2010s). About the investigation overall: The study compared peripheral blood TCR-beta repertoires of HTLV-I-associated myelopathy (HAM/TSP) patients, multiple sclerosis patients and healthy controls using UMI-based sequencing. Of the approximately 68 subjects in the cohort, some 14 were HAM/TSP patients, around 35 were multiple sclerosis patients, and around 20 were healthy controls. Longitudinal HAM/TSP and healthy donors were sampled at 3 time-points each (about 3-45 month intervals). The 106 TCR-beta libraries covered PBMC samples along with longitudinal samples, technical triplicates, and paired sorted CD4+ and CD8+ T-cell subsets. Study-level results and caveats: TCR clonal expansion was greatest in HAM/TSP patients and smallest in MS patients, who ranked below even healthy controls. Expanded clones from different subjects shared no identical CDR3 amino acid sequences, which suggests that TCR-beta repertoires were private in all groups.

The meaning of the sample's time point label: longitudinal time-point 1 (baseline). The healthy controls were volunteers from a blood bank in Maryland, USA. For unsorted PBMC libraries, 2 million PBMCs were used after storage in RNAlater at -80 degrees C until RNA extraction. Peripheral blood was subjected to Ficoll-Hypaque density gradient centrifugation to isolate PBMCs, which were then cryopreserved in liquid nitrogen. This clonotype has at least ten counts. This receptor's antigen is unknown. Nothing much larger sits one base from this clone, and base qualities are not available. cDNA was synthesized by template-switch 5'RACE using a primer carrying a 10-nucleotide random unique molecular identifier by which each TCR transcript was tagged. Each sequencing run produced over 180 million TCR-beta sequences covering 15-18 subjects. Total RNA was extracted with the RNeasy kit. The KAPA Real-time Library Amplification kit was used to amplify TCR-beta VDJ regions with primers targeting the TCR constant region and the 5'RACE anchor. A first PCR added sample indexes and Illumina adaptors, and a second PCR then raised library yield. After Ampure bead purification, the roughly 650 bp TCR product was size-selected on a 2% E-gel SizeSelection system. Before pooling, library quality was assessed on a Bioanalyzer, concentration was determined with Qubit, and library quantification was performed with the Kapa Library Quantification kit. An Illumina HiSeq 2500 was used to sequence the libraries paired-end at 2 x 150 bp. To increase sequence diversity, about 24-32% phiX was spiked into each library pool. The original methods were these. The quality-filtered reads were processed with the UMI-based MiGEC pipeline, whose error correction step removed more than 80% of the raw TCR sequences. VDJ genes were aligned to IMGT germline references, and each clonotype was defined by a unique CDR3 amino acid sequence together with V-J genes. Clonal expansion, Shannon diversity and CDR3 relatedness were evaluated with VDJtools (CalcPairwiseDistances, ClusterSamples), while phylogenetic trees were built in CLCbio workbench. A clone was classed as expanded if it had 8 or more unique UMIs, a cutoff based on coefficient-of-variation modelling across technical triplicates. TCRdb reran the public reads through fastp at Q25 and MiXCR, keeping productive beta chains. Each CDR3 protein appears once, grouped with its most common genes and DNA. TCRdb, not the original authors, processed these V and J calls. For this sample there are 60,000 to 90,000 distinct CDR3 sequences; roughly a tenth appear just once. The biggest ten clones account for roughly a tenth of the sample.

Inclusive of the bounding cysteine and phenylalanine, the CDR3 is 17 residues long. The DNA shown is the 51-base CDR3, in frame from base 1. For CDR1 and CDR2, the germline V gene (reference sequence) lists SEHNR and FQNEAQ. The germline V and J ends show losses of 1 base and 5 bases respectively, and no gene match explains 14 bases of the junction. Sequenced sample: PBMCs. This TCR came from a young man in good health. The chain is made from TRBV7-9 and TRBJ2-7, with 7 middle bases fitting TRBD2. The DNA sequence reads TGTGCCAGCAGCTTAGGTCTTGTGAGGGAGGGACGTGACGAGCAGTACTTC. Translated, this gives CASSLGLVREGRDEQYF.